Listed here is a single TCR beta chain. The sample originates from a study of blood T cell repertoires in COVID-19. Across the whole study: Donors in the United States, Italy and Spain gave samples during acute or convalescent COVID-19. The cDNA or gDNA used as material had been derived from T cells, B-cell-depleted T cells, or PBMCs.

The CDR3 spans 14 residues. Germline lookup yields CDR1 ENHRY and CDR2 SYGVKD. With V trimmed by 4 bases and J by 7 bases, 5 bases remained unmatched. Original handling: Estimates of nucleated cell counts were drawn from the amplification of reference gene primers. The assay was immunoSEQ multiplex PCR, and TCRdb's table has in-frame clones only and misses some. V and J calls and clone size follow that table, whereas D and trimming were derived from the DNA. The top ten clones hold 48% of a sample with about 23,000 clones, about 83% of them seen once. Sequenced sample: peripheral blood. The rearrangement links TRBV10-3 to TRBJ1-4; 8 bases are a match to TRBD1. This receptor was identified in a man in his 70s with acute or convalescent COVID-19. CDR3 DNA sequence: TGTGCCATCAGTGCGGACAGGGAAGGTGAAAAACTGTTTTTT. This translates into CAISADREGEKLFF.